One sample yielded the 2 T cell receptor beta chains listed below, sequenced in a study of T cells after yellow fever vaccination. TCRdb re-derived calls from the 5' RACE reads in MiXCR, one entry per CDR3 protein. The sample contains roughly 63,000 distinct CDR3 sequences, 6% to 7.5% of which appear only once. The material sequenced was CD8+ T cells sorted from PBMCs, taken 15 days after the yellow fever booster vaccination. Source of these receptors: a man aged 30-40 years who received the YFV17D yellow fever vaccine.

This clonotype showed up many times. Written as DNA, the CDR3 is TGTGCCAGCAGCCTCATAGCGGGAGGGAGAAACAATGAGCAGTTCTTC. As protein: CASSLIAGGRNNEQFF. The gene calls are TRBV7-8 and TRBJ2-1, with 11 bases aligning to TRBD2. The junction had 8 bases not matched to a gene; V was cut back by 5 bases and J by 5 bases. The CDR3 sequence is 16 residues long. Germline V CDR1 and CDR2: SGHVS, FQNEAQ.

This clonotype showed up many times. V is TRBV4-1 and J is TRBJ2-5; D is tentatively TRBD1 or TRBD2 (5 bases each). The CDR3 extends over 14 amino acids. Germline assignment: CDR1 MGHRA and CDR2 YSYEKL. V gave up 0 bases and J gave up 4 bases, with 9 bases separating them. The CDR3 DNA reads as TGCGCCAGCAGCCAAGAGGGGGTGGGAGAGACCCAGTACTTC. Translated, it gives CASSQEGVGETQYF.